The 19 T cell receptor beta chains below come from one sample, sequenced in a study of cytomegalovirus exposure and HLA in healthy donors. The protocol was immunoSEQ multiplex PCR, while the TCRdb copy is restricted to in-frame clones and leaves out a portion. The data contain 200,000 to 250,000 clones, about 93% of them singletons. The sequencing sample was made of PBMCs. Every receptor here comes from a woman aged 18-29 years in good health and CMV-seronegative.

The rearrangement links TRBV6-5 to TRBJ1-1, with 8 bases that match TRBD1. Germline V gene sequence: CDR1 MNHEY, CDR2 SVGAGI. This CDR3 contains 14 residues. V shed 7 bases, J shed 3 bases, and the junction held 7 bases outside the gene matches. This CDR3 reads CASIRTGQYTEAFF. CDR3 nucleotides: TGTGCCAGCATTCGGACAGGGCAGTACACTGAAGCTTTCTTT.

CDR3 coding DNA: TGTGCCAGTAGTTCTCCGCAGGGGTTTGGTCAGCCCCAGCATTTT. It yields the protein CASSSPQGFGQPQHF. The chain carries TRBV19 and TRBJ1-5; maybe TRBD1 (6 bases). V was pared by 5 bases and J by 6 bases, with 17 bases between. CDR1 is LNHDA and CDR2 is SQIVND in the germline V gene (reference sequence). This CDR3 is built from 15 residues. The entire variable domain, with the rest obtained from reference TRBV19 and TRBJ1-5, is as follows: DGGITQSPKYLFRKEGQNVTLSCEQNLNHDAMYWYRQDPGQGLRLIYYSQIVNDFQKGDIAEGYSVSREKKESFPLTVTSAQKNPTAFYLCASSSPQGFGQPQHFGDGTRLSIL.

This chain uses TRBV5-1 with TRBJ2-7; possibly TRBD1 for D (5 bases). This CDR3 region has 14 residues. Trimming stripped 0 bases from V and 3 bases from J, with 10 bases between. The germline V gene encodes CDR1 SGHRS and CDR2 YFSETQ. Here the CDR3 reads CASSLDSQGYEQYF. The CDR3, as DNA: TGCGCCAGCAGCTTGGATTCCCAGGGCTACGAGCAGTACTTC.

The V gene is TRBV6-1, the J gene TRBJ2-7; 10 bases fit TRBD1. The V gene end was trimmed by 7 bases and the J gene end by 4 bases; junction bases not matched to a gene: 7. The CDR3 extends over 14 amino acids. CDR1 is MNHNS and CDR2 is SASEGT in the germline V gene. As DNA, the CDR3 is TGTGCCAGCACCTCAGGGGACAGGGGTTACGAGCAGTACTTC. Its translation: CASTSGDRGYEQYF.

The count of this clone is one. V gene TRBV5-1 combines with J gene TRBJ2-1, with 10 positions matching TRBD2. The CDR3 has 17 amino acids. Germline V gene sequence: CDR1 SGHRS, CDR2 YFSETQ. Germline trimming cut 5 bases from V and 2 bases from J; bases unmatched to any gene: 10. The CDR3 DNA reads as TGCGCCAGCAGGAGGATTTCAGCGGGAGGGACCTACAATGAGCAGTTCTTC. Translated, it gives CASRRISAGGTYNEQFF.

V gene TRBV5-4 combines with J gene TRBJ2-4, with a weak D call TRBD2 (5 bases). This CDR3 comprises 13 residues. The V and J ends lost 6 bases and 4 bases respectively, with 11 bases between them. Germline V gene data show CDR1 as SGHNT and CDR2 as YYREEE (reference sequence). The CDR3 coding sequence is TGTGCCAGCACCCGGAGCGGTAAAAACATTCAGTACTTC. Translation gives CASTRSGKNIQYF. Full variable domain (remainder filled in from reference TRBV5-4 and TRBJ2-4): ETGVTQSPTHLIKTRGQQVTLRCSSQSGHNTVSWYQQALGQGPQFIFQYYREEENGRGNFPPRFSGLQFPNYSSELNVNALELDDSALYLCASTRSGKNIQYFGAGTRLSVL.

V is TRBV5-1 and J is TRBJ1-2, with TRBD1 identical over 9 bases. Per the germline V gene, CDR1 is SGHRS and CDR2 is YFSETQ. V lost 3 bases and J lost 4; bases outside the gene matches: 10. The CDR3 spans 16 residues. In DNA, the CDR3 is TGCGCCAGCAGCTGGGGGGACAGGGATCTTCTCTATGGCTACACCTTC. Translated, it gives CASSWGDRDLLYGYTF.

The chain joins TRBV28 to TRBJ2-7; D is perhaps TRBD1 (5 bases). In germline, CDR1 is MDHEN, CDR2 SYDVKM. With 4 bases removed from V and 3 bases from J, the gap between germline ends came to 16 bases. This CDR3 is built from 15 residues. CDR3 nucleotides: TGTGCCAGCAGTTATTCCAGGGCCACCTTCTACGAGCAGTACTTC. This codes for CASSYSRATFYEQYF.

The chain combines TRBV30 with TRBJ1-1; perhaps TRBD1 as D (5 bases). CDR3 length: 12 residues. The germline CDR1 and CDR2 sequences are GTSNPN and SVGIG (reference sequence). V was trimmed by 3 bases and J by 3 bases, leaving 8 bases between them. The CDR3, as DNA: TGTGCCTGGAGGGGGGGGGACACTGAAGCTTTCTTT. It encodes CAWRGGDTEAFF. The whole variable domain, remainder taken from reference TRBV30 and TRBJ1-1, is SQTIHQWPATLVQPVGSPLSLECTVEGTSNPNLYWYRQAAGRGLQLLFYSVGIGQISSEVPQNLSASRPQDRQFILSSKKLLLSDSGFYLCAWRGGDTEAFFGQGTRLTVV.

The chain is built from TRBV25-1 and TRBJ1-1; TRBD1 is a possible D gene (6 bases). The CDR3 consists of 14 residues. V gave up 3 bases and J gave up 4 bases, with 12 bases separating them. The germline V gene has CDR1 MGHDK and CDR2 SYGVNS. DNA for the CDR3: TGTGCCAGCAGTGAGAGTTGGACAGTCACTGAAGCTTTCTTT. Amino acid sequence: CASSESWTVTEAFF. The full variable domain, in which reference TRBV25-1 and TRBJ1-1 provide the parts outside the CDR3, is EADIYQTPRYLVIGTGKKITLECSQTMGHDKMYWYQQDPGMELHLIHYSYGVNSTEKGDLSSESTVSRIRTEHFPLTLESARPSHTSQYLCASSESWTVTEAFFGQGTRLTVV.

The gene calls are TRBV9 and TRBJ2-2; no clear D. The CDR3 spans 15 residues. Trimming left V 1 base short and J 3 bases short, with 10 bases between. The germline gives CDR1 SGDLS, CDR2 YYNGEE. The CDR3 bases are TGTGCCAGCAGCGTATCCCAACTCTACACCGGGGAGCTGTTTTTT. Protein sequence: CASSVSQLYTGELFF. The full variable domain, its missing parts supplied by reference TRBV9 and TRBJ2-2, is DSGVTQTPKHLITATGQRVTLRCSPRSGDLSVYWYQQSLDQGLQFLIQYYNGEERAKGNILERFSAQQFPDLHSELNLSSLELGDSALYFCASSVSQLYTGELFFGEGSRLTVL.

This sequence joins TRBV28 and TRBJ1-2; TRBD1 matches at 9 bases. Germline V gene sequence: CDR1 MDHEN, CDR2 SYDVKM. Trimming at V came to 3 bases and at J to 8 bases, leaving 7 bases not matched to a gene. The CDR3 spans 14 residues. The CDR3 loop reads CASSLWDREEGYTF. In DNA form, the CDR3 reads TGTGCCAGCAGTTTGTGGGACAGGGAAGAAGGCTACACCTTC.

CDR3 in DNA: TGTGCCAGCAGTTTACCCCCAGGACACAATTCACCCCTCCACTTT. Its protein product is CASSLPPGHNSPLHF. This rearrangement joins TRBV27 to TRBJ1-6; the D gene is possibly TRBD1 (5 bases). V was shortened by 2 bases and J by 7 bases, with 12 bases between the two germline ends. This CDR3 has 15 residues. Germline-derived CDR1 and CDR2 are MNHEY and SMNVEV (reference sequence).

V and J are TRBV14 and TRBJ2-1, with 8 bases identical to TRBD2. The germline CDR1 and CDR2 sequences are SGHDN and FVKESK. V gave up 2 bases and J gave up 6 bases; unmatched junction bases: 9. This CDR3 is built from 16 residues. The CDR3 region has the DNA TGTGCCAGCAGCCAAAGGGGAGGACTAGCAGGCAATGAGCAGTTCTTC. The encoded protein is CASSQRGGLAGNEQFF.

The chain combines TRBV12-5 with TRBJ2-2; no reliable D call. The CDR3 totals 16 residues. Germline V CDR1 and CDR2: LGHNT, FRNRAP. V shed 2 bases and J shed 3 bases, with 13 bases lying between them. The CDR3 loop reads CASGLKHRSDTGELFF. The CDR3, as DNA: TGTGCTAGTGGTTTGAAACACAGATCCGACACCGGGGAGCTGTTTTTT.

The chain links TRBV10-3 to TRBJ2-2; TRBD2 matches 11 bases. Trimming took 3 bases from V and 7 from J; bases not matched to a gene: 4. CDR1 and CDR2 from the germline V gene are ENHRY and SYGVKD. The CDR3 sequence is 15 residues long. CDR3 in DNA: TGTGCCATCAGTGAAATAGGACTAGCGGGCGGGGAGCTGTTTTTT. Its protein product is CAISEIGLAGGELFF.

The CDR3 reads CASSLGTGANQPQHF. The CDR3 nucleotides read TGTGCCAGCAGCTTAGGGACAGGGGCCAATCAGCCCCAGCATTTT. The chain employs TRBV11-2 and TRBJ1-5; 9 bases line up with TRBD1. This CDR3 spans 15 amino acids. V shed 1 base and J 3 bases; nucleotides not matched to a gene: 1. Germline CDR1 is SGHAT and CDR2 is FQNNGV.

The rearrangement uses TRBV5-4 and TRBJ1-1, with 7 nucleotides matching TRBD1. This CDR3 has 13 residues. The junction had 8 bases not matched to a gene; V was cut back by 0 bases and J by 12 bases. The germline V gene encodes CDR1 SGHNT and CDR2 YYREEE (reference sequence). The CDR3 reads CASSLEVGTETFF. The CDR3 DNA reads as TGTGCCAGCAGCTTGGAAGTCGGGACAGAGACTTTCTTT.

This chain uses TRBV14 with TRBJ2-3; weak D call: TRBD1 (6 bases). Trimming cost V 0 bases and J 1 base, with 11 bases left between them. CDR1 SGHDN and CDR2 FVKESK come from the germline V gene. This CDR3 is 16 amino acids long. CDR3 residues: CASSQDRAGGTDTQYF. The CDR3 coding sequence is TGTGCCAGCAGCCAAGATCGGGCAGGGGGCACAGATACGCAGTATTTT.